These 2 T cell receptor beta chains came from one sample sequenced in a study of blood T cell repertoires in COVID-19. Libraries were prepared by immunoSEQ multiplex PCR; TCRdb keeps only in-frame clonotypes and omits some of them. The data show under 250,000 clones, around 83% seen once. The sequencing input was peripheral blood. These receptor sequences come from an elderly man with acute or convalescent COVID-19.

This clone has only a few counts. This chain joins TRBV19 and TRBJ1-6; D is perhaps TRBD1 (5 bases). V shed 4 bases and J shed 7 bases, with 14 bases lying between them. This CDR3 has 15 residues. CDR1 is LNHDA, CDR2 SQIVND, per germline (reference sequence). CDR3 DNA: TGTGCCAGTAGTAAGGACCGGGGGGGGAATTCACCCCTCCACTTT. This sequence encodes CASSKDRGGNSPLHF. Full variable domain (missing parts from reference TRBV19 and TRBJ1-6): DGGITQSPKYLFRKEGQNVTLSCEQNLNHDAMYWYRQDPGQGLRLIYYSQIVNDFQKGDIAEGYSVSREKKESFPLTVTSAQKNPTAFYLCASSKDRGGNSPLHFGNGTRLTVT.

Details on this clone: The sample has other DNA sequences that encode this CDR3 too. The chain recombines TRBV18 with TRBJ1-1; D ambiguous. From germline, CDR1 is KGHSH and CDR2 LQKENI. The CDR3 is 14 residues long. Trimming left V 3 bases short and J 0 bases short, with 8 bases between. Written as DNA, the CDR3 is TGTGCCAGCTCACCGGCGGGGTTGAACACTGAAGCTTTCTTT. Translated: CASSPAGLNTEAFF.